This TCR beta chain is from a study of blood T cells in healthy people across ages. This clonotype was counted ten times or more. For the second PCR, which ran for 7 to 11 cycles, a sample-barcoded 5' primer and a J-beta primer mix were used. TCRdb passed the 5' RACE reads through MiXCR, listing each CDR3 protein once. The data show about 730,000 distinct CDR3 sequences, with roughly 41% seen just once and 20% to 25% held by the top ten. What was sequenced was blood. The TCR was taken from a woman in her fifties or sixties in good health.

The CDR3 sequence is CSARGILAGSNEQFF. CDR3 bases: TGCAGTGCTAGAGGCATACTAGCGGGGAGCAATGAGCAGTTCTTC. The V call is TRBV20-1, the J call TRBJ2-1; 10 bases align to TRBD2. This CDR3 is built from 15 residues. Germline CDR1 is DFQATT and CDR2 is SNEGSKA (reference sequence). V lost 1 base, J lost 6 bases, and 6 bases stayed unmatched.